What follows are 6 T cell receptor beta chains derived from one specimen sequenced in a study of blood T cells in healthy people across ages. Through a sample-barcoded 5' primer and a J-beta primer mix, a second PCR was run for roughly 7 to 12 cycles. TCRdb used MiXCR to reprocess the 5' RACE reads, holding one entry per CDR3 protein. Among 1.5 million to 2 million distinct CDR3 sequences listed, around half were seen once. The sequencing input was blood. Receptors were obtained from a woman between 35 and 50 years old in good health.

This clonotype was recorded at least ten times. The chain links TRBV28 to TRBJ2-7; D uncertain. Germline CDR1 is MDHEN and CDR2 is SYDVKM. The CDR3 spans 13 residues. The germline V and J ends were trimmed by 2 bases and 0 bases, with 5 bases remaining between them. DNA for the CDR3: TGTGCCAGCAGTTTAAGACGCTCCTACGAGCAGTACTTC. This translates into CASSLRRSYEQYF.

This chain joins TRBV4-2 and TRBJ2-7; possible D gene TRBD2, 6 bases. Germline loops: CDR1 LGHNA, CDR2 YNFKEQ. V dropped 4 bases and J dropped 0 bases, with 16 bases sitting between them. The CDR3 runs 16 residues. The CDR3 nucleotides are TGTGCCAGCAGCCCTAACGGGGCGGGGATCTCCTACGAGCAGTACTTC. Amino acid sequence: CASSPNGAGISYEQYF.

The chain carries TRBV20-1 and TRBJ1-2, with no clear D. Germline assignment: CDR1 DFQATT and CDR2 SNEGSKA (reference sequence). The ends were cut back, 1 base at V and 5 bases at J, with 8 bases in the middle. The CDR3 runs to 12 residues. CDR3 amino acids: CSARAEVYGYTF. CDR3 sequence (DNA): TGCAGTGCTAGAGCAGAAGTGTATGGCTACACCTTC.

The CDR3 sequence: CASSLGVVTTDTQYF. Written as DNA, the CDR3 is TGTGCCAGCAGCTTAGGGGTGGTCACCACAGATACGCAGTATTTT. This chain links TRBV7-2 with TRBJ2-3; D unresolved. Trimming took 1 base from V and 2 from J, leaving 10 bases between them. CDR3 length: 15 residues. Per the germline V gene, CDR1 is SGHTA and CDR2 is FQGNSA.

This clonotype appeared a few times. The J gene is TRBJ2-5, the V gene TRBV21-1. TRBV21-1 constitutes a pseudogene. This CDR3 has 13 residues. This CDR3 reads CASSKSSQETQYF. CDR3 DNA: TGTGCCAGCAGCAAATCTAGCCAAGAGACCCAGTACTTC.

This clonotype was picked up a small number of times. This chain connects TRBV29-1 to TRBJ2-7; D may be TRBD1 (7 bases). Between the trimmed V and J ends, which lost 5 bases and 3 bases, there was a span of 14 bases. This CDR3 spans 13 amino acids. The germline CDR1 and CDR2 sequences are SQVTM and ANQGSEA. Written as DNA, the CDR3 is TGCAGCGTTACGGGTCAGGGGGGCTACGAGCAGTACTTC. Protein: CSVTGQGGYEQYF.